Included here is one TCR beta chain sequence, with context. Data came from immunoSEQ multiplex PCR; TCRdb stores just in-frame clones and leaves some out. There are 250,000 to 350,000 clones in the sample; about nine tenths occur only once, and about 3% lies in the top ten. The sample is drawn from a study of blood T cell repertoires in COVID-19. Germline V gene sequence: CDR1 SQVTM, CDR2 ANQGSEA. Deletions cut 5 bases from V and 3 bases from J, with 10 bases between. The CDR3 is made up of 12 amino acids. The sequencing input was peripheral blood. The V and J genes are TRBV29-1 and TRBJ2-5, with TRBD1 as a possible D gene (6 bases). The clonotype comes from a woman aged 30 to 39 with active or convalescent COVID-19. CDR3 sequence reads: CSVHRAKETQYF. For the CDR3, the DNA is TGCAGCGTTCACAGGGCCAAAGAGACCCAGTACTTC.